These 29 T cell receptor beta chains were all obtained from the same sample, sequenced in a study of shared clonotypes between healthy human individuals. Measured with immunoSEQ multiplex PCR; TCRdb has only the in-frame clones, and not every one. The sample records millions of clones, about 92% being singletons. Sequenced input: naive CD4+ T cells sorted from blood. The subset: CD45RA+ positively selected. These receptors all come from a man aged 18 to 30 in good health.

The chain is built from TRBV10-1 and TRBJ2-7; 7 nucleotides agree with TRBD1. The length of the CDR3 is 15 residues. Trimming took 4 bases from V and 3 from J; bases not matched to a gene: 9. Germline V gene data show CDR1 as WNHNN and CDR2 as SYGVQD (reference sequence). The CDR3 DNA reads as TGCGCCAGCAGTGCCGAGACAGGGAAGGTCTACGAGCAGTACTTC. Protein: CASSAETGKVYEQYF.

This CDR3 is CASSDRLGTTEAFF. The CDR3 nucleotides read TGTGCCAGCAGTGACAGGCTAGGTACCACTGAAGCTTTCTTT. The chain uses TRBV25-1 and TRBJ1-1; D is unresolved. Trimming took off 3 bases at V and 4 bases at J, with 12 bases between the two ends. The CDR3 covers 14 residues. The germline gives CDR1 MGHDK, CDR2 SYGVNS.

This rearrangement joins TRBV2 to TRBJ2-1; D is unclear. Per germline, CDR1 SNHLY and CDR2 FYNNEI. The V gene lost 4 bases and the J gene lost 0 bases, with 10 bases spanning the gap. This CDR3 has 15 amino acids. The CDR3 sequence: CASSALVGSYNEQFF. CDR3 in DNA: TGTGCCAGCAGTGCGTTGGTCGGCTCCTACAATGAGCAGTTCTTC.

This sequence joins TRBV18 and TRBJ1-6; 10 positions agree with TRBD1. With V trimmed by 4 bases and J by 5 bases, 5 bases remained unmatched. Looked up from germline, CDR1 is KGHSH and CDR2 is LQKENI. This CDR3 has 16 residues. The DNA of the CDR3 is TGTGCCAGCTCACTGACAGGGGGCAAGAATAATTCACCCCTCCACTTT. It specifies CASSLTGGKNNSPLHF.

V is TRBV4-1 and J is TRBJ2-7; D not resolved. The CDR3 covers 15 residues. Trimming shortened V by 0 bases and J by 2 bases, and 11 bases separated the two germline ends. Germline V gene data show CDR1 as MGHRA and CDR2 as YSYEKL. CDR3 sequence: CASSQDAPAPYEQYF. The CDR3 DNA sequence: TGCGCCAGCAGCCAAGATGCTCCAGCGCCCTACGAGCAGTACTTC.

The sample holds a few counts of this clone. V gene TRBV30 combines with J gene TRBJ1-4, with D possibly TRBD1 on 5 matching bases. CDR1 is GTSNPN and CDR2 is SVGIG in the germline V gene (reference sequence). This CDR3 is built from 15 residues. Trimming took off 2 bases at V and 5 bases at J, with 15 bases between the two ends. The CDR3 sequence: CAWSPWGDRNEKLFF. CDR3 nucleotide sequence: TGTGCCTGGAGTCCCTGGGGGGATCGGAATGAAAAACTGTTTTTT.

The rearrangement joins TRBV2 to TRBJ1-1; D is possibly TRBD1 (6 bases). V was pared by 7 bases and J by 2 bases, with 11 bases between. In germline, CDR1 is SNHLY, CDR2 FYNNEI. There are 13 residues in the CDR3. CDR3 nucleotides: TGTGCCAGCATCAGGGACAAAAACACTGAAGCTTTCTTT. It yields the protein CASIRDKNTEAFF.

This sequence joins TRBV5-5 and TRBJ1-1; the D is unclear. This CDR3 contains 13 residues. Germline loops: CDR1 SGHKS, CDR2 YYEKEE (reference sequence). The V end lost 0 bases, the J end lost 8 bases, and 11 bases lay between the germline ends. The CDR3 DNA is TGTGCCAGCAGCTTGGTGGCGGACTCAGAAGCTTTCTTT. Amino acids: CASSLVADSEAFF.

The chain uses TRBV5-1 and TRBJ2-1; TRBD1 is a possible D gene (6 bases). Trimming stripped 4 bases from V and 3 bases from J, with 17 bases between. The CDR3 contains 16 residues. Per germline, CDR1 SGHRS and CDR2 YFSETQ. The CDR3 loop reads CASSASRDKNYNEQFF. The CDR3 coding sequence is TGCGCCAGCAGCGCCTCCCGGGACAAGAACTACAATGAGCAGTTCTTC.

The chain has TRBV5-1 and TRBJ2-7; D unclear. Looked up from germline, CDR1 is SGHRS and CDR2 is YFSETQ. V shed 1 base and J shed 5 bases, with 16 bases lying between them. This CDR3 has 15 residues. CDR3 amino acids: CASSLRQVPGDEQYF. The CDR3 nucleotides are TGCGCCAGCAGCTTGCGCCAGGTGCCTGGGGACGAGCAGTACTTC.

This chain uses TRBV18 with TRBJ2-7; 7 bases are a match to TRBD1. The V and J ends lost 4 bases and 7 bases, in that order; junction bases with no gene match: 7. The germline CDR1 and CDR2 sequences are KGHSH and LQKENI. The CDR3 loop spans 13 amino acids. The CDR3 DNA follows: TGTGCCAGCTCACTCCAGGGGGTCTGGGAGCAGTACTTC. It yields the protein CASSLQGVWEQYF. Full variable domain (outside the CDR3, taken from reference TRBV18 and TRBJ2-7): NAGVMQNPRHLVRRRGQEARLRCSPMKGHSHVYWYRQLPEEGLKFMVYLQKENIIDESGMPKERFSAEFPKEGPSILRIQQVVRGDSAAYFCASSLQGVWEQYFGPGTRLTVT.

This clone came up once. The chain joins TRBV11-2 to TRBJ2-2, with D tentatively TRBD1 (5 bases). The CDR3 has 14 amino acids. Germline V CDR1 and CDR2: SGHAT, FQNNGV. V lost 6 bases and J 7 bases, leaving 15 bases between the germline ends. CDR3 in amino acids: CASRSLRDVGELFF. CDR3 nucleotides: TGTGCCAGCAGAAGCCTCAGGGATGTCGGGGAGCTGTTTTTT.

This chain uses TRBV5-6 with TRBJ1-5; possible D gene TRBD1, 6 bases. Trimming removed 5 bases from V and 0 bases from J, with 12 bases in between. CDR3 length equals 15 residues. Germline CDR1 and CDR2: SGHDT and YYEEEE. CDR3 sequence: CASRGTTDSNQPQHF. The CDR3 DNA reads TGTGCCAGCAGGGGGACAACCGATAGCAATCAGCCCCAGCATTTT.

DNA for the CDR3: TGTGCCTGGAGTGCCTTGGGGACCCACTCTGGAAACACCATATATTTT. This encodes CAWSALGTHSGNTIYF. The genes are TRBV30 and TRBJ1-3, with D possibly TRBD1 on 5 matching bases. CDR3 length: 16 residues. Germline V gene data show CDR1 as GTSNPN and CDR2 as SVGIG (reference sequence). The germline V and J ends were trimmed by 1 base and 0 bases, with 13 bases remaining between them.

The V call is TRBV5-6, the J call TRBJ2-5; tentatively, D is TRBD1 (5 bases). Trimming pared 0 bases from V and 5 bases from J, leaving 14 bases between. This CDR3 is 15 amino acids long. Germline V gene sequence: CDR1 SGHDT, CDR2 YYEEEE. Written as DNA, the CDR3 is TGTGCCAGCAGCTTGGAAAGGGGCGCCGGGGAGACCCAGTACTTC. Protein sequence: CASSLERGAGETQYF.

V is TRBV6-9 and J is TRBJ2-1; 12 nucleotides match TRBD2. Per germline, CDR1 MNHGY and CDR2 SVAAGI. There are 16 residues in the CDR3. Unmatched junction bases numbered 4, after V lost 4 bases and J lost 3 bases. CDR3 nucleotides: TGTGCCAGCAGTTCCTCGACTAGCGGGGGCTACAATGAGCAGTTCTTC. Translation: CASSSSTSGGYNEQFF.

The chain has TRBV27 and TRBJ2-3; maybe TRBD1 (5 bases). The germline CDR1 and CDR2 sequences are MNHEY and SMNVEV (reference sequence). V gave up 6 bases and J gave up 0 bases, with 13 bases separating them. The CDR3 totals 15 residues. The CDR3 DNA is TGTGCCAGCAGCATAGGGGCGGTTAGCACAGATACGCAGTATTTT. Amino acids: CASSIGAVSTDTQYF.

The chain couples TRBV6-6 to TRBJ1-2, with D perhaps matching TRBD1 (5 bases). CDR3 length: 14 residues. V was cut by 4 bases and J by 2 bases, with 11 bases left in between. Germline V gene data show CDR1 as MNHNY and CDR2 as SVGAGI (reference sequence). As DNA, the CDR3 is TGTGCCAGCAGTTCCGGGACTGGAAACTATGGCTACACCTTC. Amino acid sequence: CASSSGTGNYGYTF.

The rearrangement links TRBV2 to TRBJ2-1; D not resolved. Between the trimmed V and J ends, which lost 1 base and 0 bases, there was a span of 4 bases. The CDR3 extends over 14 amino acids. Per the germline V gene, CDR1 is SNHLY and CDR2 is FYNNEI. CDR3 sequence: CASSEVSSYNEQFF. The CDR3 nucleotides are TGTGCCAGCAGTGAAGTCAGCTCCTACAATGAGCAGTTCTTC.

The chain recombines TRBV10-3 with TRBJ2-7, with TRBD1 matching over 9 bases. Germline lookup yields CDR1 ENHRY and CDR2 SYGVKD. CDR3 length equals 16 residues. Trimming took 3 bases from V and 4 from J; bases not matched to a gene: 10. CDR3 in amino acids: CAISDSTQGARYEQYF. CDR3 coding DNA: TGTGCCATCAGTGACTCCACACAGGGGGCTCGGTACGAGCAGTACTTC.

This rearrangement joins TRBV4-3 to TRBJ2-1; 7 bases match TRBD2. This CDR3 region has 15 residues. The V and J ends lost 1 base and 7 bases, in that order; junction bases with no gene match: 7. In germline, CDR1 is LGHNA, CDR2 YSLEER. CDR3 coding DNA: TGCGCCAGCAGCCAAGTAGGGACTAAGACTAATGAGCAGTTCTTC. It yields the protein CASSQVGTKTNEQFF.

This chain uses TRBV25-1 with TRBJ2-7, with a possible D match to TRBD1 (5 bases). This CDR3 is 11 amino acids long. V gave up 11 bases and J gave up 2 bases, with 10 bases separating them. Germline-derived CDR1 and CDR2 are MGHDK and SYGVNS. The CDR3 sequence: CASQGAYEQYF. DNA of the CDR3: TGTGCCTCCCAGGGCGCCTACGAGCAGTACTTC.

This sequence joins TRBV2 and TRBJ1-2; D unresolved. Germline loops: CDR1 SNHLY, CDR2 FYNNEI. This CDR3 comprises 15 residues. V was trimmed by 2 bases and J by 0 bases, leaving 10 bases between them. This chain's CDR3 is CASSEIPGSNYGYTF. The CDR3, as DNA: TGTGCCAGCAGTGAAATCCCAGGTTCTAACTATGGCTACACCTTC.

The rearrangement joins TRBV19 to TRBJ1-6, with 7 bases that match TRBD1. V lost 4 bases to trimming and J lost 3 bases; unmatched junction nucleotides: 6. Germline CDR1 is LNHDA and CDR2 is SQIVND (reference sequence). This CDR3 is 16 amino acids long. The CDR3: CASSTSGQFYNSPLHF. The CDR3 DNA reads as TGTGCCAGTAGTACGTCGGGACAGTTCTATAATTCACCCCTCCACTTT.

The rearrangement joins TRBV6-1 to TRBJ1-3, with D perhaps matching TRBD1 (5 bases). The V and J ends lost 0 bases and 0 bases respectively, with 9 bases between them. Germline assignment: CDR1 MNHNS and CDR2 SASEGT. The CDR3 is 16 amino acids. The CDR3 DNA reads as TGTGCCAGCAGTGAAGCGGGACTTGGCTCTGGAAACACCATATATTTT. It specifies CASSEAGLGSGNTIYF.

The chain recombines TRBV10-1 with TRBJ2-3; D is perhaps TRBD2 (7 bases). Germline assignment: CDR1 WNHNN and CDR2 SYGVQD (reference sequence). The CDR3 is 16 residues long. V was clipped by 4 bases and J by 7 bases, with 21 bases between them. CDR3 region: CASSGEGRGALNTQYF. Written as DNA, the CDR3 is TGCGCCAGCAGTGGAGAGGGACGGGGGGCCCTGAATACGCAGTATTTT.

CDR3 sequence: CALPGQGACEQYF. CDR3 bases: TGCGCCCTCCCGGGACAGGGTGCCTGTGAGCAGTACTTC. The chain carries TRBV10-1 and TRBJ2-7, with 9 bases matching TRBD1. CDR3 length equals 13 residues. Germline loops: CDR1 WNHNN, CDR2 SYGVQD (reference sequence). The V gene end was trimmed by 11 bases and the J gene end by 7 bases; junction bases not matched to a gene: 12.

This clone was detected only once. CDR3 in amino acids: CAWRTGALSSYNSPLHF. CDR3 sequence (DNA): TGTGCCTGGCGTACAGGGGCTCTGAGCTCCTATAATTCACCCCTCCACTTT. The chain has TRBV30 and TRBJ1-6; 7 positions match TRBD1. This CDR3 is built from 17 residues. After removal of 5 bases from V and 0 bases from J, the junction contained 10 bases not matched to a gene. Germline loops: CDR1 GTSNPN, CDR2 SVGIG (reference sequence).

The V call is TRBV30, the J call TRBJ1-3; D is undetermined. CDR3 length: 14 residues. Germline V CDR1 and CDR2: GTSNPN, SVGIG (reference sequence). V lost 1 base and J 0 bases, leaving 7 bases between the germline ends. The CDR3 coding sequence is TGTGCCTGGAGTGAACAGAACTCTGGAAACACCATATATTTT. This codes for CAWSEQNSGNTIYF.